This T cell receptor beta chain was captured by sequencing in a study of T cell repertoires in cytomegalovirus infection. As for the study in general: Public TCR beta signature analysis indicated the presence of both CMV infection and matching HLA type.

TCRdb re-called the reads through MiXCR, storing one row per CDR3 protein. Among 150,000 to 160,000 distinct CDR3 sequences listed, 20% to 25% were seen once. The CDR3 contains 15 residues. Trimming removed 0 bases at V and 6 bases at J, with 14 bases between. Germline CDR1 reads LNHNV; CDR2 reads YYDKDF (reference sequence). General study results and limits: People with CMV and the relevant HLA were identified by cumulative public TCR beta family frequency. It was HLA-C-restricted CMV-specific TCR beta clonotypes that dominated the response ex vivo.

Of note for this clonotype: Its antigen is not identified.

Specimen: PBMCs. The sequence came from a human donor in good health (CMV status not recorded). Some clones in this sample may be carry-over from other donors' samples. The V gene is TRBV15, the J gene TRBJ1-1, with D maybe TRBD1 (5 bases). In nucleotides, the CDR3 is TGTGCCACCAGCAGAGATTTGGGGGGAGTGGCTGAAGCTTTCTTT. Its protein is CATSRDLGGVAEAFF.